The clone carrying this T cell receptor beta chain was seen a single time. This record comes from a study of T-cell reconstitution after alpha-beta-depleted transplantation in children. This sample's TCRbeta library carried unique molecular identifier barcodes. TCRdb itself ran the PCR reads through MiXCR, one entry per CDR3 protein. This sample has roughly 120,000 distinct CDR3 sequences, with about 23% found just once. Germline V CDR1 and CDR2: MDHEN, SYDVKM. The CDR3 is made up of 16 amino acids. V lost 1 base and J lost 6, with 18 bases in between. The sequence was collected from a male patient under 10 years old who had a stem cell transplant for chronic granulomatous disease, so the T cells may come from the graft donor. Sequencing was performed on PBMCs, mostly from graft donor cells, taken 180 days after TCRalphabeta/CD19-depleted stem cell transplant. The chain couples TRBV28 to TRBJ1-1; D might be TRBD1 (5 bases). CDR3 sequence (DNA): TGTGCCAGCAGTTTATATACAGGAGTAATCTTTCCTGAAGCTTTCTTT. Translating gives CASSLYTGVIFPEAFF.